This TCR beta chain was retrieved from a study of T cell responses to AZD1222 COVID-19 vaccine (dated by TCRdb to the early 2020s). As for the study more broadly: AZD1222 recipients with second doses at about 4 weeks or about 12 weeks were pooled, because spike-specific TCR depth and breadth did not differ between schedules. TCR sequencing covered over 230 trial participants: 207 given two doses of AZD1222 and 26 given two doses of MenACWY control vaccine. Trial participants were enrolled by age into subgroups of 18-55, 56-69 and 70-plus years, and roughly 160, 29 and 62 TCR-sequenced participants, respectively, were included in these subgroups.

The CDR3 regions of human TCRbeta chains were analyzed by immunosequencing. The original methods were these. TCRs in the repertoires were matched against a reference library of SARS-CoV-2-specific TCRs that had been generated with the MIRA antigen-specificity platform. Breadth meant the fraction of unique TCRs that were SARS-CoV-2-associated, whereas depth meant the fraction of total T cells that were SARS-CoV-2-associated. Using the MIRA data, each spike-specific TCR was mapped to the spike region that the TCR reacts to and placed in a CD4 or CD8 class. Log10-transformed breadth and depth values were compared by one-way ANOVA with Sidak's multiple comparisons tests. The table comes from immuneACCESS by way of TCRdb, which keeps in-frame sequences with V and J called. Part of the clones is missing from these tables; in studies checked, under half for an unresolved V gene and the rest for unknown reasons. D and trimming come from the DNA, and the V and J calls and clone size come from that table. The table for this sample lists some 200,000 clones; 80% to 95% of them were counted only once. The ten largest make up roughly a tenth of the sample.

Findings and caveats that apply to the study as a whole: The 56-69-year group was small, and its depth increase did not reach significance, likely because of low power. Spike-specific TCR breadth and depth rose significantly after two AZD1222 doses compared with day 0 and with MenACWY recipients. Conclusions about previously exposed vaccinees are limited because only 6 or 7 AZD1222 recipients were SARS-CoV-2 seropositive at baseline. No day 14 peak-response samples were available, so repertoires were characterized only after the peak T cell response. Participants were mostly white British and included more females than males, and it was suggested by the authors that clonal diversity may have been underestimated. Nearly half of unique spike-specific TCRs reportedly recognized epitopes outside regions mutated in the B.1.351 and B.1.1.7 variants. CD4 TCRs associated with the vaccine covered the entire spike protein, and the dominant responses were in regions 160-218 and 743-854.

The time point label for this specimen denotes: baseline before first vaccination. Vaccinee samples came from UK trials COV001 and COV002, including a single-blind randomized controlled phase 2/3 trial of AZD1222 (ChAdOx1 nCoV-19) in healthy adults. For TCRbeta chain sequencing, PBMC samples from trial participants were taken at day 0 and at day 28 after the second dose. As concerns this clone: Its antigen is still unknown. No per-base quality is available; no much larger clone lies one base away.

The sequencing here drew on peripheral blood, taken on day 0 of AZD1222 vaccination. The sequence came from an adult in good health.

At the DNA level, the sequence is TGTGCCAGCAGTTCATCCTTAGGACGGCCTGTCTCCTACACCTTC. This yields the protein CASSSSLGRPVSYTF. The chain joins TRBV28 to TRBJ1-2, with no D gene named confidently. V is cut by 4 bases and J by 10 bases, and the space between the germline ends is 22 bases. The CDR3 covers 15 residues, taking in both the cysteine and the phenylalanine. Of the read, only the CDR3 DNA is kept; its 45 bases are in frame from base 1. Reading the germline V gene gives CDR1 MDHEN and CDR2 SYDVKM.